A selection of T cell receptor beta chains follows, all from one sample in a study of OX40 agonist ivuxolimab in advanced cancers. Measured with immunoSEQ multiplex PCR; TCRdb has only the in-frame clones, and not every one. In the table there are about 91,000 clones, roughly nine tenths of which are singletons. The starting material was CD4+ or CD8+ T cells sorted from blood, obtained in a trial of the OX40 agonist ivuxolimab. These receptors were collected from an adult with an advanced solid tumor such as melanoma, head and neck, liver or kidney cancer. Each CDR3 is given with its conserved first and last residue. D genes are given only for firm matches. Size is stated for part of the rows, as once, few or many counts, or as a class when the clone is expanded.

cdr3_nt: TGTGCCAGCAGTGACCTCTGGGGGGAAAAACTGTTTTTT; cdr3_aa: CASSDLWGEKLFF; clone_size: -; j_call: TRBJ1-4; v_call: TRBV25-1; d_call: -
cdr3_nt: TGTGCCAGCTCAAATTACAGGGATGAAAAACTGTTTTTT; cdr3_aa: CASSNYRDEKLFF; clone_size: -; j_call: TRBJ1-4; v_call: TRBV18; d_call: -
cdr3_nt: TGTGCCAGCAGCTCCCGGGACAGGGTACCGGGGAAGGATGAGCAGTTCTTC; cdr3_aa: CASSSRDRVPGKDEQFF; clone_size: few; j_call: TRBJ2-1; v_call: TRBV7-6; d_call: TRBD1
cdr3_nt: TGTGCCAGCAGCTTAGGCCCGAACACTGAAGCTTTCTTT; cdr3_aa: CASSLGPNTEAFF; clone_size: -; j_call: TRBJ1-1; v_call: TRBV11-2; d_call: -
cdr3_nt: TGTGCCAGCAGTGGAACCCCAGATACGCAGTATTTT; cdr3_aa: CASSGTPDTQYF; clone_size: -; j_call: TRBJ2-3; v_call: TRBV5-5; d_call: -
cdr3_nt: TGTGCCAGCAGCCCTCGGGATAGCAATCAGCCCCAGCATTTT; cdr3_aa: CASSPRDSNQPQHF; clone_size: -; j_call: TRBJ1-5; v_call: TRBV9; d_call: -
cdr3_nt: TGTGCCAGCAGCCCTACTAGCGGTCGCTACGAGCAGTACTTC; cdr3_aa: CASSPTSGRYEQYF; clone_size: -; j_call: TRBJ2-7; v_call: TRBV27; d_call: TRBD2
cdr3_nt: TGTGCCAGCAGTCGGACTAGTGCCACCGGGGAGCTGTTTTTT; cdr3_aa: CASSRTSATGELFF; clone_size: -; j_call: TRBJ2-2; v_call: TRBV6-6; d_call: TRBD2
cdr3_nt: TGTGCCAGCAGCTTCAGCGGGGGGGAGACCCAGTACTTC; cdr3_aa: CASSFSGGETQYF; clone_size: -; j_call: TRBJ2-5; v_call: TRBV7-9; d_call: TRBD2
cdr3_nt: TGTGCCATCGGGGCTCCGAACACCGGGGAGCTGTTTTTT; cdr3_aa: CAIGAPNTGELFF; clone_size: -; j_call: TRBJ2-2; v_call: TRBV25-1; d_call: -
cdr3_nt: TGTGCCATCAGTTCCACCTCCTACGAGCAGTACTTC; cdr3_aa: CAISSTSYEQYF; clone_size: -; j_call: TRBJ2-7; v_call: TRBV10-3; d_call: -
cdr3_nt: TGCGCCAGCAGCCCTAGCTTGGATCAGCCCCAGCATTTT; cdr3_aa: CASSPSLDQPQHF; clone_size: few; j_call: TRBJ1-5; v_call: TRBV5-1; d_call: -
cdr3_nt: TGTGCCAGCAGCCTCGGTGGTGGACGCGGGCATTTT; cdr3_aa: CASSLGGGRGHF; clone_size: -; j_call: TRBJ1-5; v_call: TRBV5-6; d_call: -
cdr3_nt: TGTGCCAGCACTGCTAACGGAAACACCATATATTTT; cdr3_aa: CASTANGNTIYF; clone_size: -; j_call: TRBJ1-3; v_call: TRBV6-5; d_call: -
cdr3_nt: TGTGCCAGCAGCCTTCAGGGGGGACTTGGCACAGATACGCAGTATTTT; cdr3_aa: CASSLQGGLGTDTQYF; clone_size: -; j_call: TRBJ2-3; v_call: TRBV4-2; d_call: -
cdr3_nt: TGCGCCAGCAGCCAAGGGGCCGGTGTTTATGGCTACACCTTC; cdr3_aa: CASSQGAGVYGYTF; clone_size: -; j_call: TRBJ1-2; v_call: TRBV4-1; d_call: -
cdr3_nt: TGTGCCAGCAGTGACTATAGTGGGACAGGGTACCGCCAGAATGAGCAGTTCTTC; cdr3_aa: CASSDYSGTGYRQNEQFF; clone_size: -; j_call: TRBJ2-1; v_call: TRBV25-1; d_call: TRBD1
cdr3_nt: TGCGCCAGCAGCCCCCCTTCCGCGGGGTTCTATGGCTACACCTTC; cdr3_aa: CASSPPSAGFYGYTF; clone_size: -; j_call: TRBJ1-2; v_call: TRBV4-1; d_call: -
cdr3_nt: TGTGCCAGCAGCCGAGGGGGGCGGCAGGACACTGAAGCTTTCTTT; cdr3_aa: CASSRGGRQDTEAFF; clone_size: -; j_call: TRBJ1-1; v_call: TRBV21-1; d_call: -
cdr3_nt: TGTGCCAGCAGCGCGGACAGGTTCTATGGCTACACCTTC; cdr3_aa: CASSADRFYGYTF; clone_size: few; j_call: TRBJ1-2; v_call: TRBV5-4; d_call: TRBD1
cdr3_nt: TGTGCCAGCAGTTTGTCAGGGGACTATGGCTACACCTTC; cdr3_aa: CASSLSGDYGYTF; clone_size: -; j_call: TRBJ1-2; v_call: TRBV27; d_call: -
cdr3_nt: TGTGCCAGCAGCCCGGGACACCCCAACTATGGCTACACCTTC; cdr3_aa: CASSPGHPNYGYTF; clone_size: -; j_call: TRBJ1-2; v_call: TRBV7-3; d_call: -
cdr3_nt: TGCGCCAGCAGCTTGGGTGGACAGGGTTTGGTAGAGACCCAGTACTTC; cdr3_aa: CASSLGGQGLVETQYF; clone_size: -; j_call: TRBJ2-5; v_call: TRBV5-1; d_call: TRBD1
cdr3_nt: TGTGCCAGCAGCTTACAATCGGGGGACTACGAGCAGTACTTC; cdr3_aa: CASSLQSGDYEQYF; clone_size: once; j_call: TRBJ2-7; v_call: TRBV11-2; d_call: -
cdr3_nt: TGTGCCAGCAGCATGCCGGGGCCTGGGGCGGAGAACATTCAGTACTTC; cdr3_aa: CASSMPGPGAENIQYF; clone_size: once; j_call: TRBJ2-4; v_call: TRBV5-4; d_call: -
cdr3_nt: TGTGCCAGCAGACGCTCCGGGGGGTACTACGAGCAGTACTTC; cdr3_aa: CASRRSGGYYEQYF; clone_size: -; j_call: TRBJ2-7; v_call: TRBV7-9; d_call: TRBD2
cdr3_nt: TGTGCCACCCGGCGAGGCTACACCTTC; cdr3_aa: CATRRGYTF; clone_size: -; j_call: TRBJ1-2; v_call: TRBV6-5; d_call: -
cdr3_nt: TGCGCCAGCAGCTTGGACAGAACCATTGGAAACACCATATATTTT; cdr3_aa: CASSLDRTIGNTIYF; clone_size: -; j_call: TRBJ1-3; v_call: TRBV5-1; d_call: -
cdr3_nt: TGTGCCAGCAGCGTCCTGGGCCGAAATGAGCAGTTCTTC; cdr3_aa: CASSVLGRNEQFF; clone_size: -; j_call: TRBJ2-1; v_call: TRBV9; d_call: -
cdr3_nt: TGTGCCAGCGCCCCTGACTCCTACGAGCAGTACTTC; cdr3_aa: CASAPDSYEQYF; clone_size: -; j_call: TRBJ2-7; v_call: TRBV18; d_call: -
cdr3_nt: TGCAGCACCGACTTGTGGGGGAACACTGAAGCTTTCTTT; cdr3_aa: CSTDLWGNTEAFF; clone_size: -; j_call: TRBJ1-1; v_call: TRBV29-1; d_call: -
cdr3_nt: TGTGCCAGCTCACCTTATTCGGGGGCCAGCACAGATACGCAGTATTTT; cdr3_aa: CASSPYSGASTDTQYF; clone_size: -; j_call: TRBJ2-3; v_call: TRBV18; d_call: -
cdr3_nt: TGTGCCAGCAGTCCCCCGGGAAACCGAGCTGGCGAGCAGTACTTC; cdr3_aa: CASSPPGNRAGEQYF; clone_size: -; j_call: TRBJ2-7; v_call: TRBV28; d_call: -